These 4 T cell receptor beta chains came from one sample sequenced in a study of radiation and T cells in renal cell carcinoma. TCRdb keeps only in-frame clones here, not all; method: immunoSEQ multiplex PCR. The sample contains around 86,000 clones, around 85% of which appear only once. Time point noted: blood 2 weeks post-SBRT. Indicated treatment: 15 Gy SBRT to primary tumor, nephrectomy 4 weeks later. The sample consisted of blood, taken from a patient whose treatment included radiotherapy and nephrectomy. These TCRs come from a woman aged 45-59 years with renal cell carcinoma.

This rearrangement joins TRBV19 to TRBJ2-2; D is perhaps TRBD1 (8 bases). Germline values: CDR1 LNHDA, CDR2 SQIVND (reference sequence). This CDR3 is 15 amino acids long. V gave up 6 bases and J gave up 7 bases, with 18 bases separating them. The CDR3 loop reads CASSKQDREGGELFF. CDR3 sequence (DNA): TGTGCCAGTAGCAAACAGGACAGGGAGGGCGGGGAGCTGTTTTTT.

J is TRBJ2-3 and V is TRBV7-2; 7 nucleotides match TRBD1. V dropped 11 bases and J dropped 0; count of bases not matched to a gene: 5. CDR1 is SGHTA and CDR2 is FQGNSA in the germline V gene. The CDR3 contains 13 residues. This CDR3 reads CAGGQPSTDTQYF. In DNA form, the CDR3 reads TGTGCCGGGGGACAGCCCAGCACAGATACGCAGTATTTT. Based on the CDR3 plus reference TRBV7-2 and TRBJ2-3, the full variable domain is GAGVSQSPSNKVTEKGKDVELRCDPISGHTALYWYRQSLGQGLEFLIYFQGNSAPDKSGLPSDRFSAERTGGSVSTLTIQRTQQEDSAVYLCAGGQPSTDTQYFGPGTRLTVL.

The chain is built from TRBV28 and TRBJ2-7; the D gene is possibly TRBD1 (6 bases). Germline assignment: CDR1 MDHEN and CDR2 SYDVKM. V was pared by 3 bases and J by 2 bases, with 14 bases between. The CDR3 consists of 15 residues. CDR3 protein: CASSFSFGQPYEQYF. The CDR3 DNA sequence: TGTGCCAGCAGTTTCTCTTTTGGACAGCCCTACGAGCAGTACTTC.

This sequence joins TRBV6-6 and TRBJ2-3; D unresolved. The CDR3 length is 15 residues. The V gene's germline CDR1 is MNHNY and CDR2 SVGAGI (reference sequence). Trimming shortened V by 2 bases and J by 5 bases, and 14 bases separated the two germline ends. The CDR3, as DNA: TGTGCCAGCAGTTACGTTAGCTTACCTGGAGATACGCAGTATTTT. This translates into CASSYVSLPGDTQYF.